The 18 T cell receptor beta chains below come from one sample, sequenced in a study of blood T cell repertoires in COVID-19. Clones were read by immunoSEQ multiplex PCR, and TCRdb kept only the in-frame ones, dropping some. The profile shows about 280,000 clones, around 90% of them singletons. The sequencing input was PBMCs or T cells enriched from blood (not recorded which). These receptors all come from a woman aged 25 to 39 who had recovered from COVID-19.

The J gene is TRBJ2-7, the V gene TRBV7-2; D unresolved. The ends were cut back, 0 bases at V and 2 bases at J, with 11 bases in the middle. Germline loops: CDR1 SGHTA, CDR2 FQGNSA. CDR3 length equals 15 residues. In DNA form, the CDR3 reads TGTGCCAGCAGCTTAGCGAGCCGGGTTACCTACGAGCAGTACTTC. Its translation is CASSLASRVTYEQYF.

The V call is TRBV5-1, the J call TRBJ2-5; TRBD1 matches 7 bases. CDR3 size: 13 residues. Trimming cost V 7 bases and J 5 bases; bases outside gene matches: 8. CDR1 SGHRS and CDR2 YFSETQ come from the germline V gene. CDR3 sequence reads: CASRQGLRETQYF. In nucleotides, the CDR3 is TGCGCCAGCCGACAGGGTTTGAGGGAGACCCAGTACTTC.

This clone turned up a few times. The rearrangement uses TRBV25-1 and TRBJ1-1; tentatively, D is TRBD1 (6 bases). The V end was cut by 5 bases, the J end by 8 bases, with 9 bases between. CDR1 is MGHDK and CDR2 is SYGVNS in the germline V gene. The CDR3 consists of 11 residues. The DNA of the CDR3 is TGTGCCAGCAGTACAGGGATCGAAGCTTTCTTT. Encoded protein: CASSTGIEAFF.

DNA for the CDR3: TGTGCCAGCCAGGATCCGGGGGATAATGAAAAACTGTTTTTT. Its protein is CASQDPGDNEKLFF. The V call is TRBV28, the J call TRBJ1-4, with D perhaps TRBD1 (5 bases). Per germline, CDR1 MDHEN and CDR2 SYDVKM. Trimming pared 8 bases from V and 4 bases from J, leaving 14 bases between. This CDR3 contains 14 residues.

V gene TRBV3-1 (or the pseudogene TRBV3-2) combines with J gene TRBJ1-5, with 12 bases identical to TRBD1. In germline, CDR1 is LGHDT, CDR2 YNNKEL (reference sequence). This CDR3 region has 16 residues. The ends lost 1 base at V and 7 bases at J; junction bases unmatched: 5. The CDR3 coding sequence is TGTGCCAGCAGCCAAGCTGGGACAGGGGGCAGCCAGCCCCAGCATTTT. Translation gives CASSQAGTGGSQPQHF.

Turning to this clone: Its ends do not fully match the called genes, so a read error is possible. The gene calls are TRBV27 and TRBJ1-2; 7 bases match TRBD1. Germline loops: CDR1 MNHEY, CDR2 SMNVEV (reference sequence). This CDR3 spans 12 amino acids. CDR3 amino acids: CASSLGGGQAHF. CDR3 bases: TGTGCCAGCAGTTTAGGGGGTGGACAGGCCCACTTC.

This clone was seen more than once but under ten times. The chain joins TRBV10-3 to TRBJ2-7, with a tentative D call TRBD1 (5 bases). Deletions cut 6 bases from V and 0 bases from J, with 15 bases between. Germline V gives CDR1 ENHRY, CDR2 SYGVKD. The CDR3 has 15 residues. The CDR3 DNA sequence: TGTGCCATCAGGGACCCAGACAGTCGCTCCTACGAGCAGTACTTC. Protein sequence: CAIRDPDSRSYEQYF.

The genes are TRBV7-8 and TRBJ1-5, with D unresolved. Trimming took 4 bases from V and 4 from J, leaving 8 bases between them. The CDR3 spans 13 residues. Germline CDR1 is SGHVS and CDR2 is FQNEAQ. The CDR3 DNA reads TGTGCCAGCAGCTCCCGGGTAAATCAGCCCCAGCATTTT. Translating it yields CASSSRVNQPQHF.

This clone was observed once. This chain links TRBV29-1 with TRBJ1-6, with D perhaps matching TRBD1 (5 bases). Germline V gene data show CDR1 as SQVTM and CDR2 as ANQGSEA. There are 16 residues in the CDR3. V shed 2 bases and J shed 1 base, with 12 bases lying between them. CDR3: CSVEWIGGSYNSPLHF. CDR3 nucleotide sequence: TGCAGCGTTGAATGGATCGGGGGATCCTATAATTCACCCCTCCACTTT.

J is TRBJ1-5 and V is TRBV5-8, with TRBD1 identical over 9 bases. The germline CDR1 and CDR2 sequences are SGHTS and YDEGEE. The CDR3 is 14 amino acids. After removal of 4 bases from V and 5 bases from J, the junction contained 4 bases not matched to a gene. DNA for the CDR3: TGTGCCAGCAGCCTCCGACAGGGGGATCAGCCCCAGCATTTT. This gives the protein CASSLRQGDQPQHF.

This chain uses TRBV11-3 with TRBJ1-1; D gene ambiguous. Trimming pared 5 bases from V and 6 bases from J, leaving 10 bases between. There are 12 residues in the CDR3. CDR1 is SGHNT, CDR2 YENEEA, per germline. CDR3 region: CASSPEDSEAFF. The CDR3 nucleotides are TGTGCCAGCAGCCCCGAGGACTCTGAAGCTTTCTTT.

The rearrangement joins TRBV5-1 to TRBJ1-1, with D perhaps matching TRBD1 (5 bases). CDR1 is SGHRS and CDR2 is YFSETQ in the germline V gene. The CDR3 length is 12 residues. The V gene lost 5 bases and the J gene lost 3 bases, with 8 bases spanning the gap. In DNA form, the CDR3 reads TGCGCCAGCAGACGGGGGGACACTGAAGCTTTCTTT. This translates into CASRRGDTEAFF.

The J gene is TRBJ2-5, the V gene TRBV5-1; the match to TRBD2 covers 9 bases. CDR3 length equals 16 residues. Germline loops: CDR1 SGHRS, CDR2 YFSETQ. V shed 3 bases and J 1 base; nucleotides not matched to a gene: 7. CDR3 DNA: TGCGCCAGCAGCTGGGGGACTAGCAGCCTCCAAGAGACCCAGTACTTC. Its protein product is CASSWGTSSLQETQYF.

The chain links TRBV28 to TRBJ1-5; weak D call: TRBD1 (6 bases). Germline CDR1 and CDR2: MDHEN and SYDVKM. Deletions cut 5 bases from V and 1 base from J, with 15 bases between. The CDR3 extends over 16 amino acids. Written as DNA, the CDR3 is TGTGCCAGCAGTAGAATACAGGGAGGGAGCAATCAGCCCCAGCATTTT. This translates into CASSRIQGGSNQPQHF.

The V call is TRBV13, the J call TRBJ2-5; 13 bases fit TRBD2. Germline assignment: CDR1 PRHDT and CDR2 FYEKMQ (reference sequence). The V gene end was trimmed by 5 bases and the J gene end by 5 bases; junction bases not matched to a gene: 11. This CDR3 has 17 residues. Here the CDR3 DNA reads TGTGCCAGCAGCCCTTACGGCACTAGCGGGAGGGCGGAGACCCAGTACTTC. It translates to CASSPYGTSGRAETQYF.

The chain recombines TRBV27 with TRBJ2-5, with 12 bases fitting TRBD2. This CDR3 has 20 residues. From germline, CDR1 is MNHEY and CDR2 SMNVEV (reference sequence). V shed 5 bases, J shed 1 base, and the junction held 17 bases outside the gene matches. The CDR3 reads CASSGWGQEVLAGGQETQYF. In DNA, the CDR3 is TGTGCCAGCAGTGGGTGGGGACAGGAGGTACTAGCGGGGGGCCAAGAGACCCAGTACTTC.

The gene calls are TRBV2 and TRBJ2-3, with D maybe TRBD1 (6 bases). The CDR3 runs 13 residues. With 6 bases removed from V and 0 bases from J, the gap between germline ends came to 7 bases. Germline V lookup: CDR1 SNHLY, CDR2 FYNNEI. The CDR3 nucleotides are TGTGCCAGCAGCACAGGGAGCACAGATACGCAGTATTTT. Its protein product is CASSTGSTDTQYF.

V gene TRBV29-1 combines with J gene TRBJ1-2, with 7 bases aligning to TRBD1. V shed 4 bases and J 7 bases; nucleotides not matched to a gene: 9. CDR1 SQVTM and CDR2 ANQGSEA come from the germline V gene. CDR3 length: 13 amino acids. The CDR3 DNA reads TGCAGCGTTGGGGGACAGTTCTTAGTTGGCTACACCTTC. Residues: CSVGGQFLVGYTF.